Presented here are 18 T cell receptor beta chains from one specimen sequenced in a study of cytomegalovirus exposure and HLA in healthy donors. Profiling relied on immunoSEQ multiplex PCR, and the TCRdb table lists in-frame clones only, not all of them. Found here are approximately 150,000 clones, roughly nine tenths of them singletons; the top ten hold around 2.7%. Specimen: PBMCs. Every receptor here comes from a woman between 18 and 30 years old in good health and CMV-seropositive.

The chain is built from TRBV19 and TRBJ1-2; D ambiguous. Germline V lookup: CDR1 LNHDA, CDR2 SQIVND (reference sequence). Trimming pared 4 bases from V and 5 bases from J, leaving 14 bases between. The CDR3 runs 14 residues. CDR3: CASSNPPPQYGYTF. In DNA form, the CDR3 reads TGTGCCAGTAGTAACCCCCCCCCGCAGTATGGCTACACCTTC.

The CDR3 region has the DNA TGCGCCAGCAGCCAAGGACTAGCGGCCTACAATGAGCAGTTCTTC. This encodes CASSQGLAAYNEQFF. The chain uses TRBV4-1 and TRBJ2-1, with 9 positions matching TRBD2. The CDR3 consists of 15 residues. Germline assignment: CDR1 MGHRA and CDR2 YSYEKL. V was clipped by 1 base and J by 2 bases; unmatched bases: 0.

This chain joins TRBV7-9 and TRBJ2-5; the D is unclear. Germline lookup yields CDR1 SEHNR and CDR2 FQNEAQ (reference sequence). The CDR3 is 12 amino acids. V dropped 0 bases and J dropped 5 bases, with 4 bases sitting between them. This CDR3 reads CASSLAEETQYF. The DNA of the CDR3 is TGTGCCAGCAGCTTAGCAGAGGAGACCCAGTACTTC.

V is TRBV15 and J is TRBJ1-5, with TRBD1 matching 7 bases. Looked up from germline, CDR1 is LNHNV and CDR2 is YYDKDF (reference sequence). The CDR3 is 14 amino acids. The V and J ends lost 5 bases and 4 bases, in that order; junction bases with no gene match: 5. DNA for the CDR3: TGTGCCACCAGCCCCCGGACAGGTAATCAGCCCCAGCATTTT. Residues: CATSPRTGNQPQHF. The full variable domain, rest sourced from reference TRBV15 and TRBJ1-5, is DAMVIQNPRYQVTQFGKPVTLSCSQTLNHNVMYWYQQKSSQAPKLLFHYYDKDFNNEADTPDNFQSRRPNTSFCFLDIRSPGLGDTAMYLCATSPRTGNQPQHFGDGTRLSIL.

The CDR3 nucleotides read TGTGCCTGGTCCTTCGGGGGGTGGACTGAAGCTTTCTTT. Translated, it gives CAWSFGGWTEAFF. The V call is TRBV30, the J call TRBJ1-1, with D possibly matching TRBD1 (5 bases). Trimming took 5 bases from V and 5 from J, leaving 15 bases between them. In germline, CDR1 is GTSNPN, CDR2 SVGIG (reference sequence). The CDR3 contains 13 residues.

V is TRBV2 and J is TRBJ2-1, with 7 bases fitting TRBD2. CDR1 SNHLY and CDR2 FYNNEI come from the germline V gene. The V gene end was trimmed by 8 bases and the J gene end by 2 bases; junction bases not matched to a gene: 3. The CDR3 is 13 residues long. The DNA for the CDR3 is TGTGCCAGCTCTAGCGGAACCTACAATGAGCAGTTCTTC. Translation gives CASSSGTYNEQFF.

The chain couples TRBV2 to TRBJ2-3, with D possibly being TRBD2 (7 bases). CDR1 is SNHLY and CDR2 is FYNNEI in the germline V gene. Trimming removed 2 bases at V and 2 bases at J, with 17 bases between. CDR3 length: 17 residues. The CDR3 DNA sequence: TGTGCCAGCAGTGAAAATGGGGGGGGCCTGTTCACAGATACGCAGTATTTT. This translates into CASSENGGGLFTDTQYF. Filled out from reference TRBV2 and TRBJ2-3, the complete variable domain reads EPEVTQTPSHQVTQMGQEVILRCVPISNHLYFYWYRQILGQKVEFLVSFYNNEISEKSEIFDDQFSVERPDGSNFTLKIRSTKLEDSAMYFCASSENGGGLFTDTQYFGPGTRLTVL.

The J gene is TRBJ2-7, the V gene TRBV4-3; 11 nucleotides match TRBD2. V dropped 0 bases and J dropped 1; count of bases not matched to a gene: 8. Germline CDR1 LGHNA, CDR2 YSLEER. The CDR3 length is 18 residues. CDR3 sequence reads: CASSQDLASGRPSYEQYF. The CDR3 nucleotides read TGCGCCAGCAGCCAAGATCTGGCTAGCGGGAGGCCTTCCTACGAGCAGTACTTC.

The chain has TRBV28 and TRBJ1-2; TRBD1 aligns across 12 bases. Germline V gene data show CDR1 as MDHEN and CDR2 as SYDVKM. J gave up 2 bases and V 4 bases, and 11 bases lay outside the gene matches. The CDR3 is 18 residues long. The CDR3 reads CASSSTLGQGALNYGYTF. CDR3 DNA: TGTGCCAGCAGTTCAACCCTGGGACAGGGGGCCCTAAACTATGGCTACACCTTC.

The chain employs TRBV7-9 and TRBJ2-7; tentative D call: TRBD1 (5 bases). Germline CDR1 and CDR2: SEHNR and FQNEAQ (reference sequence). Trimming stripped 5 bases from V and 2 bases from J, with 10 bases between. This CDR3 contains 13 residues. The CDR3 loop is CASSLGQPYEQYF. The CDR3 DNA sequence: TGTGCCAGCAGCCTTGGACAACCCTACGAGCAGTACTTC.

The CDR3 spells CASSLVFGTGRAGELFF. In nucleotides, the CDR3 is TGTGCCAGCAGCTTGGTCTTTGGGACAGGGAGGGCCGGGGAGCTGTTTTTT. This chain joins TRBV5-4 and TRBJ2-2; TRBD1 aligns across 9 bases. Germline V gene sequence: CDR1 SGHNT, CDR2 YYREEE (reference sequence). After removal of 0 bases from V and 6 bases from J, the junction contained 9 bases not matched to a gene. This CDR3 is 17 amino acids long.

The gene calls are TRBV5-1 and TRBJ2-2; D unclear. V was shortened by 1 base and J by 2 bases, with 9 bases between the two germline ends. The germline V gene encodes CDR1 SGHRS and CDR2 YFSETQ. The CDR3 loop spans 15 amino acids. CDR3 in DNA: TGCGCCAGCAGCTTGCGAACTACCAACACCGGGGAGCTGTTTTTT. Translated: CASSLRTTNTGELFF.

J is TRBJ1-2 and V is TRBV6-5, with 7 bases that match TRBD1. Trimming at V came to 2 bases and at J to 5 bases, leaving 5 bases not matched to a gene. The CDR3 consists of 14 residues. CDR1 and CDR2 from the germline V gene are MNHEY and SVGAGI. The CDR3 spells CASSYGGQPYGYTF. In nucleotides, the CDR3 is TGTGCCAGCAGTTACGGGGGACAGCCGTATGGCTACACCTTC.

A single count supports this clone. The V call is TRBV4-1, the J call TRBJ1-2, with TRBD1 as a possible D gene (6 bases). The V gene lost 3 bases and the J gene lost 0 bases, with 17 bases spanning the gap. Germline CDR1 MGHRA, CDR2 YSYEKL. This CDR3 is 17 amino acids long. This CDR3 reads CASSQPTGRGANYGYTF. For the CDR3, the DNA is TGCGCCAGCAGCCAGCCGACCGGGAGGGGGGCTAACTATGGCTACACCTTC.

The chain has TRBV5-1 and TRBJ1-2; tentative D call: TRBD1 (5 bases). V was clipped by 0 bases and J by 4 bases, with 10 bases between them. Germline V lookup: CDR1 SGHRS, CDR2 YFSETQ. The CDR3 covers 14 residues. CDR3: CASSLDGGGYGYTF. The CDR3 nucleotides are TGCGCCAGCAGCTTGGATGGGGGAGGCTATGGCTACACCTTC.

The CDR3 is CAWTNQDRGHEQYF. CDR3 DNA sequence: TGTGCCTGGACCAACCAGGACAGGGGCCACGAGCAGTACTTC. V and J are TRBV30 and TRBJ2-7; TRBD1 aligns across 9 bases. Trimming took 4 bases from V and 5 from J; bases not matched to a gene: 9. The CDR3 has 14 residues. Germline V gene sequence: CDR1 GTSNPN, CDR2 SVGIG (reference sequence).

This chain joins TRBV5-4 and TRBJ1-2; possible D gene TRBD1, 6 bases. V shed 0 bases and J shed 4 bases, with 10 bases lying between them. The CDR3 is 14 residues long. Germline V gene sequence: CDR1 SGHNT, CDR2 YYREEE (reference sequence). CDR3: CASSLGTERYGYTF. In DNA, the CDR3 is TGTGCCAGCAGCTTGGGGACAGAGCGCTATGGCTACACCTTC.

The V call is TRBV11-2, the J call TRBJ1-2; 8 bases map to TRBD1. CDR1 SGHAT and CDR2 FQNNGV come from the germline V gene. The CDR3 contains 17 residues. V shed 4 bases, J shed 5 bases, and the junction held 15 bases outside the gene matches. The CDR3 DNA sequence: TGTGCCAGCAGCTCGCTGACCCGGACCGGGACAGGATATGGCTACACCTTC. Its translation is CASSSLTRTGTGYGYTF. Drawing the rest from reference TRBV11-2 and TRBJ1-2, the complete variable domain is EAGVAQSPRYKIIEKRQSVAFWCNPISGHATLYWYQQILGQGPKLLIQFQNNGVVDDSQLPKDRFSAERLKGVDSTLKIQPAKLEDSAVYLCASSSLTRTGTGYGYTFGSGTRLTVV.